This entry features one TCR beta chain sequence. Authors' methods: Using reference gene primer amplification, nucleated cell counts were estimated. Profiled with immunoSEQ multiplex PCR; TCRdb holds only in-frame clones, not every one. D and trimming were read from the DNA, whereas the V and J calls and clone size are those reported in that table. The data show about 63,000 clones, about 86% seen once. This specimen comes from a study of blood T cell repertoires in COVID-19. Looking at the study overall: The United States, Italy and Spain were the sources of the acute and convalescent COVID-19 samples. T cells, B-cell-depleted T cells, or PBMCs provided the cDNA or gDNA that served as material.

This clonotype originated in a human donor in a cohort sampled during active COVID-19. The sample consisted of peripheral blood.

The CDR3 sequence: CASSLAQDLPEKTGTEAFF. The CDR3 DNA follows: TGTGCCAGCAGCTTGGCCCAAGATCTCCCCGAGAAGACAGGGACTGAAGCTTTCTTT. V is TRBV5-6 and J is TRBJ1-1; 7 bases line up with TRBD1. Germline V gene sequence: CDR1 SGHDT, CDR2 YYEEEE. The length of the CDR3 is 19 residues. Unmatched junction bases numbered 19, after V lost 0 bases and J lost 5 bases.